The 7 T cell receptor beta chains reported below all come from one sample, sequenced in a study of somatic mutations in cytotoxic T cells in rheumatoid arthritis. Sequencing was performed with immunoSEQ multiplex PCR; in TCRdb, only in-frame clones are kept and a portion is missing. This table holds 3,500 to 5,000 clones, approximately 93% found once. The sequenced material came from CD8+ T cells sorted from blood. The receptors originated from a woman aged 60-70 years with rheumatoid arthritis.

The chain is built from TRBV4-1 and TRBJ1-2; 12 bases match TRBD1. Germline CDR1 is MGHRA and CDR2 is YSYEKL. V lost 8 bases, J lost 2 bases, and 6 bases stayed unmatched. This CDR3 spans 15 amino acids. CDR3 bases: TGCGCCAGCCGCACCGGGACAGGGGGCAACTATGGCTACACCTTC. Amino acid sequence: CASRTGTGGNYGYTF.

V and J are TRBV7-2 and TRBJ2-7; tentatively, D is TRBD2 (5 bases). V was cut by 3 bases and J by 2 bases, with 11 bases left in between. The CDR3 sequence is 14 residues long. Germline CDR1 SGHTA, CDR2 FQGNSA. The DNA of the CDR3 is TGTGCCAGCAGCTTTGGGTCGGGAACCTACGAGCAGTACTTC. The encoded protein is CASSFGSGTYEQYF.

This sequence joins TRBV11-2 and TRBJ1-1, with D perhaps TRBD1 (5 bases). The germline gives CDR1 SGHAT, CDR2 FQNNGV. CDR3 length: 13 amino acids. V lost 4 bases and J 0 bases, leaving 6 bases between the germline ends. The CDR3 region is CASSWGVNTEAFF. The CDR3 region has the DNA TGTGCCAGCAGCTGGGGGGTGAACACTGAAGCTTTCTTT. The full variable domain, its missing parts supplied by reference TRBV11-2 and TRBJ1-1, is EAGVAQSPRYKIIEKRQSVAFWCNPISGHATLYWYQQILGQGPKLLIQFQNNGVVDDSQLPKDRFSAERLKGVDSTLKIQPAKLEDSAVYLCASSWGVNTEAFFGQGTRLTVV.

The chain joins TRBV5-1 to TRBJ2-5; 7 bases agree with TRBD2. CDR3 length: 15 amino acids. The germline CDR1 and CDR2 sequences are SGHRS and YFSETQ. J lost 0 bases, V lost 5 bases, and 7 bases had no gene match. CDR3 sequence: CASSYERGYQETQYF. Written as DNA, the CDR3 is TGCGCCAGCAGTTACGAGCGGGGTTACCAAGAGACCCAGTACTTC.

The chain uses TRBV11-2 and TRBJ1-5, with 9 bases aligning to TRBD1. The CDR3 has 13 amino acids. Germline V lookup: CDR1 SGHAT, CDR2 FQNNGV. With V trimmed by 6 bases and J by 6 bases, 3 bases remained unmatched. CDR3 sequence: CASRGQGSQPQHF. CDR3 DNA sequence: TGTGCCAGCAGAGGACAGGGGAGTCAGCCCCAGCATTTT.

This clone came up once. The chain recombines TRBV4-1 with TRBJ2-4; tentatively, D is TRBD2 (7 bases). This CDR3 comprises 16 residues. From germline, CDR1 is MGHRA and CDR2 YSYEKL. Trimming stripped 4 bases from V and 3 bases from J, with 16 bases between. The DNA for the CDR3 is TGCGCCAGCAGCCGTCTCTTGGGGGGGCGCAAAAACATTCAGTACTTC. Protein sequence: CASSRLLGGRKNIQYF.

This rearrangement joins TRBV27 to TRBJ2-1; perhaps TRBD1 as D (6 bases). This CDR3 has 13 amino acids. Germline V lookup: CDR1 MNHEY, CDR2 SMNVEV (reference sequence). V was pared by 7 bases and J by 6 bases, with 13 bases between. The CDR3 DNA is TGTGCCAGCACCACGACAGGTTTCAATGAGCAGTTCTTC. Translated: CASTTTGFNEQFF.